These 25 T cell receptor beta chains were all obtained from the same sample, sequenced in a study of control samples from healthy donors and cancer patients. Profiling relied on immunoSEQ multiplex PCR, and the TCRdb table lists in-frame clones only, not all of them. The repertoire holds about 180,000 clones, with more than 85% as singletons. Sequenced material: blood. The origin of the receptors is a middle-aged woman in good health.

The chain couples TRBV5-8 to TRBJ2-7; possibly TRBD1 or TRBD2 for D (5 bases each). Germline loops: CDR1 SGHTS, CDR2 YDEGEE. The CDR3 loop spans 15 amino acids. V shed 4 bases and J shed 2 bases, with 16 bases lying between them. This CDR3 reads CASSLGDPSTYEQYF. The CDR3 coding sequence is TGTGCCAGCAGCCTGGGGGACCCATCGACCTACGAGCAGTACTTC.

The chain couples TRBV20-1 to TRBJ1-1; D not certain. Looked up from germline, CDR1 is DFQATT and CDR2 is SNEGSKA (reference sequence). V was shortened by 0 bases and J by 3 bases, with 2 bases between the two germline ends. The CDR3 length is 11 residues. DNA of the CDR3: TGCAGTGCTAGAGATTACACTGAAGCTTTCTTT. The encoded protein is CSARDYTEAFF.

The V gene is TRBV15, the J gene TRBJ2-3; 12 bases are a match to TRBD2. The CDR3 covers 15 residues. V dropped 4 bases and J dropped 4; count of bases not matched to a gene: 3. Germline loops: CDR1 LNHNV, CDR2 YYDKDF (reference sequence). The CDR3 bases are TGTGCCACCAGCAATCTAGCGGGGGGGGCAGATACGCAGTATTTT. Translated, it gives CATSNLAGGADTQYF.

This chain uses TRBV11-2 with TRBJ1-2, with D possibly matching TRBD1 (5 bases). Trimming stripped 1 base from V and 2 bases from J, with 8 bases between. The V gene's germline CDR1 is SGHAT and CDR2 FQNNGV. The CDR3 totals 14 residues. The chain's CDR3 is CASSLGGENYGYTF. The CDR3, as DNA: TGTGCCAGCAGCTTAGGGGGGGAGAACTATGGCTACACCTTC.

V and J are TRBV19 and TRBJ2-3; no clear D. Per germline, CDR1 LNHDA and CDR2 SQIVND (reference sequence). Trimming removed 6 bases at V and 3 bases at J, with 7 bases between. CDR3 size: 12 residues. As DNA, the CDR3 is TGTGCCAGTAGAAAGGAAACAGATACGCAGTATTTT. This encodes CASRKETDTQYF.

This clone is a singleton in its sample. The chain couples TRBV23-1 to TRBJ2-7; perhaps TRBD2 as D (6 bases). TRBV23-1 is reported as an ORF; its role is uncertain. The CDR3 runs 15 residues. Trimming cost V 10 bases and J 5 bases, with 24 bases left between them. CDR3 residues: CATRWGDDLIDEQYF. CDR3 coding DNA: TGCGCCACCAGATGGGGGGATGACCTAATAGACGAGCAGTACTTC.

The V gene is TRBV28, the J gene TRBJ1-6; no clear D. Germline assignment: CDR1 MDHEN and CDR2 SYDVKM. This CDR3 is built from 15 residues. Trimming stripped 6 bases from V and 7 bases from J, with 16 bases between. The CDR3 DNA reads as TGTGCCAGCAGACCCCGTTTAGGCCGAAATTCACCCCTCCACTTT. This gives the protein CASRPRLGRNSPLHF.

The rearrangement joins TRBV2 to TRBJ2-7, with D possibly TRBD1 on 5 matching bases. V was trimmed by 3 bases and J by 1 base, leaving 13 bases between them. CDR3 size: 15 residues. From germline, CDR1 is SNHLY and CDR2 FYNNEI. CDR3 residues: CASSEGSGHSYEQYF. CDR3 DNA: TGTGCCAGCAGTGAGGGGTCAGGGCATTCCTACGAGCAGTACTTC.

The chain joins TRBV10-3 to TRBJ2-7, with a weak D call TRBD2 (7 bases). The CDR3 sequence is 15 residues long. CDR1 and CDR2 (germline): ENHRY, SYGVKD. V was trimmed by 10 bases and J by 0 bases, leaving 19 bases between them. CDR3 loop: CATLGDGGPSYEQYF. The CDR3 coding sequence is TGTGCCACCCTCGGGGACGGGGGGCCCTCCTACGAGCAGTACTTC.

The chain uses TRBV7-9 and TRBJ1-1, with D perhaps matching TRBD1 (5 bases). Germline V gene sequence: CDR1 SEHNR, CDR2 FQNEAQ (reference sequence). The CDR3 consists of 13 residues. V lost 5 bases and J 4 bases, leaving 11 bases between the germline ends. This CDR3 is CASSNQGGTEAFF. The CDR3 DNA reads TGTGCCAGCAGCAATCAGGGTGGCACTGAAGCTTTCTTT.

The DNA of the CDR3 is TGTGCCAGCAGTTTAAGGGACGGGAGCTACGAGCAGTACTTC. It specifies CASSLRDGSYEQYF. The V call is TRBV27, the J call TRBJ2-7, with a weak D call TRBD2 (6 bases). V lost 2 bases and J 3 bases, leaving 11 bases between the germline ends. Germline assignment: CDR1 MNHEY and CDR2 SMNVEV (reference sequence). CDR3 length: 14 amino acids.

The chain employs TRBV21-1 and TRBJ2-7; the table's D call TRBD2 went unverified against the DNA. TRBV21-1 is annotated as a pseudogene. This CDR3 comprises 14 residues. The CDR3 here is CASSEGTSPYEQYF. The CDR3 DNA is TGTGCCAGCAGCGAAGGGACTTCTCCCTACGAGCAGTACTTC.

The chain carries TRBV7-9 and TRBJ1-6, with a possible D match to TRBD1 (6 bases). There are 15 residues in the CDR3. Looked up from germline, CDR1 is SEHNR and CDR2 is FQNEAQ (reference sequence). Trimming removed 5 bases at V and 6 bases at J, with 14 bases between. The CDR3 is CASSKDRWGNSPLHF. CDR3 coding DNA: TGTGCCAGCAGCAAAGACAGGTGGGGTAATTCACCCCTCCACTTT.

The chain is built from TRBV29-1 and TRBJ1-2; 9 bases agree with TRBD1. Germline V gene data show CDR1 as SQVTM and CDR2 as ANQGSEA. The CDR3 is 13 residues long. With V trimmed by 6 bases and J by 2 bases, 4 bases remained unmatched. The CDR3 DNA sequence: TGCAGCGTGAGGGACAGGGCGAACTATGGCTACACCTTC. It translates to CSVRDRANYGYTF.

This chain connects TRBV5-1 to TRBJ1-2; 9 bases match TRBD1. The CDR3 runs 14 residues. The J segment lost 6 bases and the V segment lost 4 bases, leaving 7 bases of the junction unmatched. Germline V gene sequence: CDR1 SGHRS, CDR2 YFSETQ. The DNA for the CDR3 is TGCGCCAGCAGCCCCTGGACAGGGGATGATGGCTACACCTTC. It is translated as CASSPWTGDDGYTF. Full variable domain (remainder filled in from reference TRBV5-1 and TRBJ1-2): KAGVTQTPRYLIKTRGQQVTLSCSPISGHRSVSWYQQTPGQGLQFLFEYFSETQRNKGNFPGRFSGRQFSNSRSEMNVSTLELGDSALYLCASSPWTGDDGYTFGSGTRLTVV.

V usage is TRBV6-5 and J usage is TRBJ1-2; D might be TRBD1 (5 bases). Per germline, CDR1 MNHEY and CDR2 SVGAGI. The CDR3 is 14 amino acids. The V and J ends lost 6 bases and 4 bases respectively, with 15 bases between them. The CDR3 spells CASRRAGNTYGYTF. CDR3 nucleotides: TGTGCCAGCAGGCGGGCAGGGAATACCTATGGCTACACCTTC.

The chain recombines TRBV4-1 with TRBJ2-5, with D perhaps matching TRBD1 (5 bases). V gave up 4 bases and J gave up 0 bases, with 9 bases separating them. The germline V gene has CDR1 MGHRA and CDR2 YSYEKL. CDR3 length: 14 residues. In DNA form, the CDR3 reads TGCGCCAGCAGCCTCGACAGCAACCAAGAGACCCAGTACTTC. Translating it yields CASSLDSNQETQYF.

The V gene is TRBV11-3, the J gene TRBJ1-1; no clear D. Germline V lookup: CDR1 SGHNT, CDR2 YENEEA. Trimming pared 5 bases from V and 1 base from J, leaving 8 bases between. The CDR3 totals 13 residues. The CDR3 protein is CASSLTQNTEAFF. Here the CDR3 DNA reads TGTGCCAGCAGCCTCACCCAGAACACTGAAGCTTTCTTT.

This clone was seen only a few times. This chain joins TRBV5-4 and TRBJ1-2; D gene unclear. Germline V CDR1 and CDR2: SGHNT, YYREEE (reference sequence). V lost 3 bases to trimming and J lost 7 bases, with 16 bases between them. This CDR3 contains 14 residues. The DNA of the CDR3 is TGTGCCAGCAGCTCGGGCTCGTTGGGCATTGGCTACACCTTC. It yields the protein CASSSGSLGIGYTF.

This clone came up a few times. The V gene is TRBV27, the J gene TRBJ1-3, with 7 positions matching TRBD1. V lost 5 bases and J lost 0; bases outside the gene matches: 4. In germline, CDR1 is MNHEY, CDR2 SMNVEV (reference sequence). CDR3 size: 15 residues. CDR3: CASSRQGSSGNTIYF. CDR3 nucleotides: TGTGCCAGCAGTAGACAGGGAAGCTCTGGAAACACCATATATTTT.

The chain combines TRBV7-9 with TRBJ2-5, with D possibly being TRBD1 or TRBD2 (5 bases each). Germline CDR1 reads SEHNR; CDR2 reads FQNEAQ (reference sequence). The V and J ends lost 1 base and 4 bases respectively, with 10 bases between them. The CDR3 is 14 amino acids. CDR3 loop: CASSLGGSAETQYF. CDR3 DNA: TGTGCCAGCAGCTTAGGGGGGTCCGCAGAGACCCAGTACTTC.

The V and J genes are TRBV18 and TRBJ2-5; TRBD2 matches 7 bases. The CDR3 contains 14 residues. The V segment lost 6 bases and the J segment 2 bases; nucleotides outside the gene matches: 6. Germline V gene sequence: CDR1 KGHSH, CDR2 LQKENI. This CDR3 reads CASSPGGPQETQYF. CDR3 coding DNA: TGTGCCAGCTCTCCGGGGGGTCCGCAAGAGACCCAGTACTTC.

As DNA, the CDR3 is TGCGCCAGCAGCCAAGAGGGCGTCAGCAACACTGAAGCTTTCTTT. Protein sequence: CASSQEGVSNTEAFF. V usage is TRBV4-1 and J usage is TRBJ1-1; no clear D. Deletions cut 0 bases from V and 2 bases from J, with 10 bases between. This CDR3 has 15 residues. Germline V gene data show CDR1 as MGHRA and CDR2 as YSYEKL.

The chain has TRBV6-5 and TRBJ2-3; 9 bases agree with TRBD1. Germline CDR1 MNHEY, CDR2 SVGAGI. The J segment lost 2 bases and the V segment lost 7 bases, leaving 7 bases of the junction unmatched. The CDR3 spans 15 residues. CDR3 in amino acids: CASTRQGGSTDTQYF. CDR3 sequence (DNA): TGTGCCAGCACCCGACAGGGGGGTTCCACAGATACGCAGTATTTT.

This clone was observed a handful of times. The V and J genes are TRBV5-4 and TRBJ2-7; the match to TRBD2 covers 7 bases. The CDR3 is made up of 14 amino acids. V trimming: 7 bases; J trimming: 2 bases; junction bases outside the gene matches: 9. Germline loops: CDR1 SGHNT, CDR2 YYREEE (reference sequence). CDR3: CASGPWGGTYEQYF. CDR3 DNA: TGTGCCAGCGGACCTTGGGGGGGGACCTACGAGCAGTACTTC.